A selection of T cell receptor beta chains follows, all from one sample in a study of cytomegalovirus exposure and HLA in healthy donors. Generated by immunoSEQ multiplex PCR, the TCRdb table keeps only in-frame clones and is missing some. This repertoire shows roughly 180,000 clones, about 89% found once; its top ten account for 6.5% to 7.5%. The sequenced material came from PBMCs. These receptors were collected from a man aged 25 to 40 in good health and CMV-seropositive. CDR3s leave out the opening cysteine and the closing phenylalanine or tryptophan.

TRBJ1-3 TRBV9 ASSVAGSSGNTIY
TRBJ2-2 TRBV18 ASSPDRGSGTGELF
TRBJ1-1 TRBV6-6 ASSSFDRLNTEAF
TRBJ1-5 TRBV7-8 ASSLEGTGWSNQPQH
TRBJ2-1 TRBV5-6 ASKMPGNEQF
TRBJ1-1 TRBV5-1 ASSPTGTDTEAF
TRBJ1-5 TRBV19 ASSITGSNQPQH
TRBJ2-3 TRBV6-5 ASRPPGQDTQY
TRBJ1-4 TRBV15 ATSLQRRDRELF
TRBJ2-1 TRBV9 ASTETGSSYNEQF